This passage covers 18 T cell receptor beta chains from one sample sequenced in a study of monozygotic twins with inflammatory bowel disease. TCRdb reprocessed the 5' RACE reads and keeps a single row for each CDR3 protein, giving no DNA. This repertoire includes 300,000 to 400,000 distinct CDR3 sequences. The sequenced sample was blood. These TCRs come from a human donor with ulcerative colitis or Crohn's disease, or a healthy co-twin of an affected twin (not recorded which).

The gene calls are TRBV20-1 and TRBJ2-1; TCRdb's D gene call, TRBD1, goes unchecked for lack of DNA. Germline values: CDR1 DFQATT, CDR2 SNEGSKA (reference sequence). The CDR3 runs to 13 residues. The CDR3 loop is CSGKGESGNEQFF.

The rearrangement joins TRBV7-2 to TRBJ2-2; the D gene TCRdb calls, TRBD1, cannot be checked with no DNA. Germline CDR1 reads SGHTA; CDR2 reads FQGNSA. The CDR3 consists of 16 residues. The CDR3 sequence: CASSLVVRVNTGELFF.

The chain recombines TRBV12-3 or TRBV12-4 with TRBJ2-5. This CDR3 contains 12 residues. The CDR3 spells CASSRIQETQYF.

The chain's CDR3 is CASSLVFGGADEQFF. V usage is TRBV5-1 and J usage is TRBJ2-1; TCRdb indicates TRBD1, and absent DNA this call remains unverified. From germline, CDR1 is SGHRS and CDR2 YFSETQ. This CDR3 has 15 amino acids.

The rearrangement links TRBV4-3 to TRBJ2-1; without DNA, the TCRdb call of TRBD1 cannot be checked. Per germline, CDR1 LGHNA and CDR2 YSLEER. This CDR3 is built from 16 residues. The CDR3 here is CASSQDQTGTYNEQFF.

The chain joins TRBV5-1 to TRBJ2-5; TCRdb reports TRBD2, a call that lacks DNA to check it against. Per germline, CDR1 SGHRS and CDR2 YFSETQ. The CDR3 has 17 amino acids. CDR3 sequence: CASSSMLAGGSQETQYF.

The V and J genes are TRBV27 and TRBJ1-4; TCRdb calls TRBD1, which cannot be checked without DNA. The CDR3 is 14 amino acids. Germline CDR1 MNHEY, CDR2 SMNVEV (reference sequence). CDR3 in amino acids: CASSPGTGGEKLFF. Full variable domain (remainder filled in from reference TRBV27 and TRBJ1-4): EAQVTQNPRYLITVTGKKLTVTCSQNMNHEYMSWYRQDPGLGLRQIYYSMNVEVTDKGDVPEGYKVSRKEKRNFPLILESPSPNQTSLYFCASSPGTGGEKLFFGSGTQLSVL.

The chain recombines TRBV7-9 with TRBJ1-4. This CDR3 spans 11 amino acids. Germline values: CDR1 SEHNR, CDR2 FQNEAQ (reference sequence). This CDR3 is CASSLEGKLFF.

This chain joins TRBV5-1 and TRBJ2-7. From germline, CDR1 is SGHRS and CDR2 YFSETQ. The CDR3 runs 12 residues. The CDR3 here is CASSGSSYEQYF.

J is TRBJ2-2 and V is TRBV20-1. Germline CDR1 reads DFQATT; CDR2 reads SNEGSKA (reference sequence). The CDR3 is 14 residues long. CDR3: CSAREPTRTGELFF.

The rearrangement uses TRBV4-1 and TRBJ2-5; as DNA is missing, the TRBD2 call by TCRdb cannot be tested. Germline lookup yields CDR1 MGHRA and CDR2 YSYEKL. The CDR3 totals 18 residues. CDR3 residues: CASSQGLTGGRPGETQYF.

V gene TRBV5-1 combines with J gene TRBJ1-1; the D call of TRBD1 rests on TCRdb alone, since no DNA is present to check it. This CDR3 has 14 residues. Germline loops: CDR1 SGHRS, CDR2 YFSETQ. CDR3 sequence reads: CASARDRGDPEAFF. Together with reference TRBV5-1 and TRBJ1-1, the CDR3 gives the full variable domain: KAGVTQTPRYLIKTRGQQVTLSCSPISGHRSVSWYQQTPGQGLQFLFEYFSETQRNKGNFPGRFSGRQFSNSRSEMNVSTLELGDSALYLCASARDRGDPEAFFGQGTRLTVV.

The rearrangement uses TRBV12-3 or TRBV12-4 and TRBJ2-3; the D gene TCRdb calls, TRBD2, cannot be checked with no DNA. This CDR3 has 16 amino acids. CDR3 amino acids: CASSLIRGGRRDTQYF.

The chain combines TRBV5-4 with TRBJ2-1; the TCRdb D gene call, TRBD1, has no DNA to confirm it. Germline values: CDR1 SGHNT, CDR2 YYREEE (reference sequence). The CDR3 length is 15 residues. This chain's CDR3 is CASIRQGTSYNEQFF.

J is TRBJ1-2 and V is TRBV18. The CDR3 sequence is 15 residues long. The germline gives CDR1 KGHSH, CDR2 LQKENI. CDR3 sequence reads: CASSPSRRENYGYTF.

The chain is built from TRBV19 and TRBJ1-2. Germline loops: CDR1 LNHDA, CDR2 SQIVND (reference sequence). The length of the CDR3 is 12 residues. The CDR3 region is CARNFKDYGYTF.

V is TRBV6-2 or TRBV6-3 and J is TRBJ2-7. The CDR3 is made up of 14 amino acids. Germline values: CDR1 MNHEY, CDR2 SVGEGT. The CDR3 spells CASSSQGFTYEQYF.

The gene calls are TRBV6-1 and TRBJ1-5; absent DNA, TCRdb's TRBD1 call cannot be checked. The CDR3 has 13 residues. Germline V gene sequence: CDR1 MNHNS, CDR2 SASEGT. CDR3 loop: CASGQRAYQPQHF.